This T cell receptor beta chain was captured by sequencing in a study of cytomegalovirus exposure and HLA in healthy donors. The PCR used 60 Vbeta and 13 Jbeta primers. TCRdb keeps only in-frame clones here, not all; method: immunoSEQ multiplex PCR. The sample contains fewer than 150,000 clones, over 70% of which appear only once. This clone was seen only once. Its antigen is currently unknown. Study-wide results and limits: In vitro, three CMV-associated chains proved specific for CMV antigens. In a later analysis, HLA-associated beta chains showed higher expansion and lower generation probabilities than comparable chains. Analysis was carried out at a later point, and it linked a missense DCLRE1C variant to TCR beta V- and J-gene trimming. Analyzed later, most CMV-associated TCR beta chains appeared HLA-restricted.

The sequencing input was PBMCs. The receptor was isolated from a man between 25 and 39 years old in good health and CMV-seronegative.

CDR3 region: CASSSSGRSTDTQYF. The CDR3 DNA reads as TGTGCCAGCAGTTCCAGCGGGAGGAGCACAGATACGCAGTATTTT. The chain combines TRBV28 with TRBJ2-3; 9 bases align to TRBD2. Germline V gives CDR1 MDHEN, CDR2 SYDVKM. The CDR3 has 15 amino acids. The V segment lost 4 bases and the J segment 0 bases; nucleotides outside the gene matches: 2.